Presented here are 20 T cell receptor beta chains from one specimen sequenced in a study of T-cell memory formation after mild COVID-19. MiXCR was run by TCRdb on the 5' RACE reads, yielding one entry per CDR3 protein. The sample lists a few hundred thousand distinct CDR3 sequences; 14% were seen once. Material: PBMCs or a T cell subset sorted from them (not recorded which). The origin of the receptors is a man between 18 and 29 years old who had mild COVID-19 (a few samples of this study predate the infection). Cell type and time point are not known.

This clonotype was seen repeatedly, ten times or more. The CDR3 reads CASSLTSGQETQYF. DNA of the CDR3: TGTGCCAGCAGCTTAACTAGCGGCCAAGAGACCCAGTACTTC. The chain combines TRBV7-2 with TRBJ2-5; TRBD2 aligns across 8 bases. V dropped 2 bases and J dropped 1; count of bases not matched to a gene: 0. The CDR3 runs to 14 residues. Germline V lookup: CDR1 SGHTA, CDR2 FQGNSA.

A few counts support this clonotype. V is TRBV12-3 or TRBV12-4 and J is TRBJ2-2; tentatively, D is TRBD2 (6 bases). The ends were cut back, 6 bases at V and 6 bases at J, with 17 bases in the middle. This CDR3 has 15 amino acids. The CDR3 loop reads CASSGGAPEAGELFF. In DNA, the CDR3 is TGTGCCAGCAGCGGGGGAGCCCCGGAGGCCGGGGAGCTGTTTTTT.

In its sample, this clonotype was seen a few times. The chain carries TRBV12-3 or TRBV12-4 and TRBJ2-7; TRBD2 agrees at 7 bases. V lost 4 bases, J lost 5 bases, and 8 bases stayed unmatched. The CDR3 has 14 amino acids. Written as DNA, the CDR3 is TGTGCCAGCAGTTCCCTGGGGGGGGGGGACGAGCAGTACTTC. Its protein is CASSSLGGGDEQYF.

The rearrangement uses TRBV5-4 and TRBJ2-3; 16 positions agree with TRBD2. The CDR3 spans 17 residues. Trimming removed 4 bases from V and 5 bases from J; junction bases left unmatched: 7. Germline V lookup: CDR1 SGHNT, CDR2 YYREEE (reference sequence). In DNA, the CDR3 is TGTGCCAGCAGCGGGCTGGGACTAGCGGGGGGGCAAGATACGCAGTATTTT. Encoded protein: CASSGLGLAGGQDTQYF.

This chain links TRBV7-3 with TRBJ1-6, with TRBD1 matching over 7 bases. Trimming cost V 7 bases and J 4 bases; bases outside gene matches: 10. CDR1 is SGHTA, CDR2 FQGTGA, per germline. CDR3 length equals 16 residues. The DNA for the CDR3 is TGTGCCAGCAACCCCATGACAGGGAAGTATAATTCACCCCTCCACTTT. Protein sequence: CASNPMTGKYNSPLHF. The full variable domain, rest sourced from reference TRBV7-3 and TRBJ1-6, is GAGVSQTPSNKVTEKGKYVELRCDPISGHTALYWYRQSLGQGPEFLIYFQGTGAADDSGLPNDRFFAVRPEGSVSTLKIQRTERGDSAVYLCASNPMTGKYNSPLHFGNGTRLTVT.

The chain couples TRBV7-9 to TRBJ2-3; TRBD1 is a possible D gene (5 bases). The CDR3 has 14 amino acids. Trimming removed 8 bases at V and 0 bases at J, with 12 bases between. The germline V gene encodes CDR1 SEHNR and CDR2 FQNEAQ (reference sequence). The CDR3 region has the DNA TGTGCCAGCTTAAGGGGAACTAGCACAGATACGCAGTATTTT. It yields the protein CASLRGTSTDTQYF.

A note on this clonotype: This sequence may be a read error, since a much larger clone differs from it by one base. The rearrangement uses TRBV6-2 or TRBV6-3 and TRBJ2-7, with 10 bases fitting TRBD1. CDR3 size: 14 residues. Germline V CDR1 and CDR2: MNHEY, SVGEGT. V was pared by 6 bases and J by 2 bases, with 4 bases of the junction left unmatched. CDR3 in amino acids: CASRPGTGAYEQYF. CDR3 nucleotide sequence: TGTGCCAGCAGACCCGGGACAGGGGCCTACGAGCAGTACTTC.

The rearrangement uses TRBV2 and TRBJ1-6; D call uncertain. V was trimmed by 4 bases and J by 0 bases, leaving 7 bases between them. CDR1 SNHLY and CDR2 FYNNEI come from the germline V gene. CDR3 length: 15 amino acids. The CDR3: CASSGESSYNSPLHF. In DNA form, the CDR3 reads TGTGCCAGCAGTGGGGAGAGCTCCTATAATTCACCCCTCCACTTT.

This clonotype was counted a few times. CDR3: CASRTRDSRYGYTF. CDR3 sequence (DNA): TGTGCCAGCAGAACCCGGGACAGCCGCTATGGCTACACCTTC. This chain connects TRBV7-2 to TRBJ1-2, with 7 bases that match TRBD1. The CDR3 has 14 residues. V was pared by 6 bases and J by 4 bases, with 8 bases of the junction left unmatched. The germline CDR1 and CDR2 sequences are SGHTA and FQGNSA. The complete variable domain, with remaining parts taken from reference TRBV7-2 and TRBJ1-2, reads GAGVSQSPSNKVTEKGKDVELRCDPISGHTALYWYRQSLGQGLEFLIYFQGNSAPDKSGLPSDRFSAERTGGSVSTLTIQRTQQEDSAVYLCASRTRDSRYGYTFGSGTRLTVV.

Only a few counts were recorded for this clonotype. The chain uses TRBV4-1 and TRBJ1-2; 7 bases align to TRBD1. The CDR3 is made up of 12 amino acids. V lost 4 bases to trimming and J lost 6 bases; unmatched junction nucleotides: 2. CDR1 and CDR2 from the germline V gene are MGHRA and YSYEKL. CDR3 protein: CASSPRGDGYTF. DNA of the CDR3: TGCGCCAGCAGCCCCAGGGGGGATGGCTACACCTTC.

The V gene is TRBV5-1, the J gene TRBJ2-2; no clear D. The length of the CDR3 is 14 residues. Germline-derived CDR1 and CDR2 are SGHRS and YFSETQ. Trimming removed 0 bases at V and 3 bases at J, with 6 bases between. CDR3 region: CASSLEQYTGELFF. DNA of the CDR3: TGCGCCAGCAGCTTGGAGCAGTACACCGGGGAGCTGTTTTTT.

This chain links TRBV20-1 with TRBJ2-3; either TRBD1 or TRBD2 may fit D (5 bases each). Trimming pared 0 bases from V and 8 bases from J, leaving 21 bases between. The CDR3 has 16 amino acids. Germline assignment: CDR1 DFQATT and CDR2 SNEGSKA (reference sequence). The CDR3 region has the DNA TGCAGTGCTAGAGATCCGGGGCAGTCCCTGGGCCGTACGCAGTATTTT. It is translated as CSARDPGQSLGRTQYF.

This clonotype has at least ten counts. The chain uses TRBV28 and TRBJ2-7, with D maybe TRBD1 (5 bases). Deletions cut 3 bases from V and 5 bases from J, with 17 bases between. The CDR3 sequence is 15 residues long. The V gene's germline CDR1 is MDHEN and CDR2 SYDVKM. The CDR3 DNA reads TGTGCCAGCAGTTTCTTCCGGCAGGGTGGACACGAGCAGTACGTC. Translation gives CASSFFRQGGHEQYV.

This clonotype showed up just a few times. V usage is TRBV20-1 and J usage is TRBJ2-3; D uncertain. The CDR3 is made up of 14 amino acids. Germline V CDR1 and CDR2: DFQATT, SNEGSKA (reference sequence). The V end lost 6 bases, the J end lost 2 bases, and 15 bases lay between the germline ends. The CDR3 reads CSATLEWATDTQYF. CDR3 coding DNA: TGCAGTGCCACCTTAGAGTGGGCCACAGATACGCAGTATTTT.

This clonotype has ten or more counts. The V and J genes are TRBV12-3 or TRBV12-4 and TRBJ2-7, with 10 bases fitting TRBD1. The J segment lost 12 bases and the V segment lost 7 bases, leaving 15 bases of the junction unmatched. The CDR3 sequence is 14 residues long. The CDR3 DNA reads TGTGCCAGCACCCCGACAGGGGGCCACCTTGGCCCGTACTTC. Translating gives CASTPTGGHLGPYF.

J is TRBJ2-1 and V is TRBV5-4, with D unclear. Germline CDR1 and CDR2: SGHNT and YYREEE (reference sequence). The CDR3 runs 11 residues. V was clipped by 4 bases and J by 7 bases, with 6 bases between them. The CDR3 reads CASSRENEQFF. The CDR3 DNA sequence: TGTGCCAGCAGCCGAGAGAATGAGCAGTTCTTC.

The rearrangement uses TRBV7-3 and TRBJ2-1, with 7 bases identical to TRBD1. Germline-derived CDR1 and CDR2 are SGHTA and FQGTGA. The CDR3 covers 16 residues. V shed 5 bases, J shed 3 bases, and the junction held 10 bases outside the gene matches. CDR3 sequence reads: CASSVSGTAVYNEQFF. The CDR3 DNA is TGTGCCAGCAGCGTATCCGGGACAGCCGTCTACAATGAGCAGTTCTTC.

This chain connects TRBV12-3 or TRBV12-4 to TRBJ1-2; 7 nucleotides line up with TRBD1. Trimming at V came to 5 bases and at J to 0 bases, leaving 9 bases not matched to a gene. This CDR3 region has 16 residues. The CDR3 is CASSEGGSISNYGYTF. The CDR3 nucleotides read TGTGCCAGCAGTGAAGGGGGCAGCATATCTAACTATGGCTACACCTTC.

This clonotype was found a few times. The CDR3 bases are TGTGCCAGCAGCCAAGATAACCTAGCGGGGGGCCAGGGGGAGACCCAGTACTTC. The encoded protein is CASSQDNLAGGQGETQYF. J is TRBJ2-5 and V is TRBV4-2, with TRBD2 matching 11 bases. From germline, CDR1 is LGHNA and CDR2 YNFKEQ. After removal of 0 bases from V and 5 bases from J, the junction contained 11 bases not matched to a gene. This CDR3 spans 18 amino acids.

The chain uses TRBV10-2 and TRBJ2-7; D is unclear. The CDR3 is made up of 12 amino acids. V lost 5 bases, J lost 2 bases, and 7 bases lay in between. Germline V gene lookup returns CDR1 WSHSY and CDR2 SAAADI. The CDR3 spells CASSWVTYEQYF. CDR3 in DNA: TGCGCCAGCAGTTGGGTCACCTACGAGCAGTACTTC.